The 13 T cell receptor beta chains below come from one sample, sequenced in a study of neoadjuvant nivolumab and ipilimumab in lung cancer. Profiled with immunoSEQ multiplex PCR; TCRdb holds only in-frame clones, not every one. This table holds about 28,000 clones, 83% found once. Sequencing used tumor tissue, obtained after neoadjuvant nivolumab, alone or with ipilimumab, at or shortly before surgery. Receptors originate from an adult with non-small cell lung cancer.

J is TRBJ2-7 and V is TRBV7-9; 14 positions match TRBD2. The CDR3 is 15 residues long. Germline V gene lookup returns CDR1 SEHNR and CDR2 FQNEAQ (reference sequence). J lost 6 bases, V lost 4 bases, and 5 bases had no gene match. The CDR3 DNA reads TGTGCCAGCAGCTCACCGGGACTAGCGGGAGCCGAGCAGTACTTC. It encodes CASSSPGLAGAEQYF.

The CDR3 sequence: CASRNLQAGNTIYF. The CDR3 DNA sequence: TGTGCCAGTAGGAACCTACAGGCCGGAAACACCATATATTTT. The rearrangement joins TRBV19 to TRBJ1-3, with D possibly being TRBD1 (5 bases). The germline V gene has CDR1 LNHDA and CDR2 SQIVND (reference sequence). The CDR3 is 14 amino acids. With 6 bases removed from V and 4 bases from J, the gap between germline ends came to 13 bases.

The J gene is TRBJ2-7, the V gene TRBV30; 8 nucleotides line up with TRBD2. Germline-derived CDR1 and CDR2 are GTSNPN and SVGIG (reference sequence). Losses at the gene ends were 4 bases for V and 5 bases for J; bases not matched to a gene: 7. There are 13 residues in the CDR3. The CDR3 region is CAWTSGSIHEQYF. The CDR3 DNA reads as TGTGCCTGGACGAGCGGGAGTATCCACGAGCAGTACTTC.

The V call is TRBV30, the J call TRBJ1-4; D remains unclear. V gave up 4 bases and J gave up 8 bases, with 8 bases separating them. CDR3 length: 11 amino acids. CDR1 is GTSNPN and CDR2 is SVGIG in the germline V gene (reference sequence). CDR3: CAWNKREKLFF. The CDR3 nucleotides are TGTGCCTGGAATAAGCGCGAAAAACTGTTTTTT.

The chain uses TRBV18 and TRBJ2-5; TRBD2 matches at 8 bases. The J segment lost 1 base and the V segment lost 5 bases, leaving 0 bases of the junction unmatched. Germline V gene lookup returns CDR1 KGHSH and CDR2 LQKENI. The CDR3 runs 13 residues. This CDR3 reads CASSTSGQETQYF. As DNA, the CDR3 is TGTGCCAGCTCAACTAGCGGCCAAGAGACCCAGTACTTC.

This clone was seen a single time. This chain connects TRBV7-9 to TRBJ1-1; D is ambiguous. Germline CDR1 SEHNR, CDR2 FQNEAQ (reference sequence). CDR3 size: 15 residues. V was trimmed by 0 bases and J by 0 bases, leaving 8 bases between them. The CDR3 nucleotides read TGTGCCAGCAGCTTAGCAGGTACCATGAACACTGAAGCTTTCTTT. Translation gives CASSLAGTMNTEAFF.

The chain recombines TRBV2 with TRBJ1-2; TRBD1 matches 9 bases. The CDR3 consists of 16 residues. J was trimmed by 3 bases and V by 3 bases; bases with no gene match: 8. From germline, CDR1 is SNHLY and CDR2 FYNNEI. The CDR3 sequence is CASSEAFGTGHYGYTF. The DNA of the CDR3 is TGTGCCAGCAGTGAGGCATTCGGGACAGGGCACTATGGCTACACCTTC.

The CDR3 DNA reads TGTGCCAGCAGCTCCCAAACTAGTGACAGGGAGCTGTTTTTT. It yields the protein CASSSQTSDRELFF. The J gene is TRBJ2-2, the V gene TRBV7-9; the D gene is possibly TRBD2 (5 bases). V was clipped by 4 bases and J by 9 bases, with 15 bases between them. CDR3 length: 14 amino acids. The germline V gene has CDR1 SEHNR and CDR2 FQNEAQ (reference sequence).

The rearrangement links TRBV5-1 to TRBJ2-5, with D perhaps TRBD2 (5 bases). There are 15 residues in the CDR3. Trimming removed 7 bases from V and 5 bases from J, with 21 bases in between. In germline, CDR1 is SGHRS, CDR2 YFSETQ. The CDR3 DNA is TGCGCCAGCGGTTCCACCGGGGATGGTGGGGAGACCCAGTACTTC. Amino acids: CASGSTGDGGETQYF. Based on the CDR3 plus reference TRBV5-1 and TRBJ2-5, the full variable domain is KAGVTQTPRYLIKTRGQQVTLSCSPISGHRSVSWYQQTPGQGLQFLFEYFSETQRNKGNFPGRFSGRQFSNSRSEMNVSTLELGDSALYLCASGSTGDGGETQYFGPGTRLLVL.

The rearrangement joins TRBV2 to TRBJ2-7; 7 nucleotides match TRBD2. Germline V gene sequence: CDR1 SNHLY, CDR2 FYNNEI. V was pared by 4 bases and J by 7 bases, with 4 bases of the junction left unmatched. The CDR3 loop spans 12 amino acids. The CDR3 loop is CASSGQGGEQYF. The CDR3 DNA follows: TGTGCCAGCAGTGGCCAGGGAGGGGAGCAGTACTTC.

The rearrangement uses TRBV7-2 and TRBJ2-1; D gene ambiguous. Per germline, CDR1 SGHTA and CDR2 FQGNSA. This CDR3 has 13 residues. The V gene lost 1 base and the J gene lost 3 bases, with 4 bases spanning the gap. In DNA form, the CDR3 reads TGTGCCAGCAGCTTAGATTTCTACAATGAGCAGTTCTTC. It codes for CASSLDFYNEQFF.

The V call is TRBV4-3, the J call TRBJ2-2; D unresolved. With 4 bases removed from V and 3 bases from J, the gap between germline ends came to 9 bases. There are 14 residues in the CDR3. CDR1 LGHNA and CDR2 YSLEER come from the germline V gene. The CDR3 sequence: CASSPMQDTGELFF. The DNA for the CDR3 is TGCGCCAGCAGCCCCATGCAGGACACCGGGGAGCTGTTTTTT.

This sequence joins TRBV7-3 and TRBJ2-3, with TRBD2 matching 7 bases. The CDR3 length is 18 residues. Germline trimming cut 5 bases from V and 6 bases from J; bases unmatched to any gene: 20. Per germline, CDR1 SGHTA and CDR2 FQGTGA. CDR3 nucleotide sequence: TGTGCCAGCAGCCCACAACGTGTGGGGCAGCCCGGGGGGGATACGCAGTATTTT. It translates to CASSPQRVGQPGGDTQYF.